The present TCR beta chain was sequenced within a study of T cells in Graves' hyperthyroidism and ophthalmopathy. From RNA transcripts, TCR beta CDR3 regions were amplified. A set of HTBI primers served as the primers for a first-round RT-PCR of the TCR CDR3. TCRdb redid the calling of the multiplex PCR reads with MiXCR, one entry per CDR3 protein. Here the sample spans around 270,000 distinct CDR3 sequences, less than 20% being singletons. Study-level points and caveats: Most thyroid clonotypes expanded above 0.001 were also detected in blood. Separation of ophthalmopathy from stable hyperthyroidism was achieved by a 13 V-J model.

This clonotype came up many times. Its specificity is not known. Thyroid ultrasound and orbital computed tomography, with clinical symptoms and serum thyroxine and TRAb, informed diagnoses. Germline CDR1 MNHGY, CDR2 SAAAGT. This CDR3 is built from 13 residues. Trimming took off 8 bases at V and 2 bases at J, with 13 bases between the two ends. The chain has TRBV6-8 and TRBJ2-7; D is tentatively TRBD1 or TRBD2 (5 bases each). The TCR sequence derives from a man in his forties or fifties with Graves' ophthalmopathy. The sequencing sample was made of blood. DNA for the CDR3: TGTGCCAGCTCCGGGACGAGCACCTACGAGCAGTACTTC. This encodes CASSGTSTYEQYF.